This TCR beta chain was found in a study of a mutant IDH1 vaccine in newly diagnosed glioma. Time point described: week 11, during vaccination. Mutant IDH1 20-mer peptide, at 300 ug, made up each vaccine dose, with topical imiquimod. Clones were read by immunoSEQ multiplex PCR, and TCRdb kept only the in-frame ones, dropping some. The repertoire consists of more than 50,000 clones, with about four fifths occurring once and the leading ten covering about 6%. Of note for this clone: The antigen is unknown.

CDR3 length equals 14 residues. The V end was cut by 4 bases, the J end by 2 bases, with 11 bases between. Germline lookup yields CDR1 MGHRA and CDR2 YSYEKL. The specimen was PBMCs, collected from a glioma patient whose treatment included an IDH1 peptide vaccine. This chain joins TRBV4-1 and TRBJ2-5, with TRBD1 as a possible D gene (5 bases). This TCR was recovered from a man between 50 and 59 years old with glioma. The chain's CDR3 is CASSLRTTQETQYF. The CDR3 coding sequence is TGCGCCAGCAGCCTTAGGACAACGCAAGAGACCCAGTACTTC.